These 31 T cell receptor beta chains were all obtained from the same sample, sequenced in a study of OX40 agonist ivuxolimab in advanced cancers. Clones were sequenced by immunoSEQ multiplex PCR, and TCRdb holds only the in-frame ones, with some missing. The sample yields approximately 35,000 clones, approximately 89% seen once. The sample consisted of CD4+ or CD8+ T cells sorted from blood, taken in a trial of the OX40 agonist ivuxolimab. All receptors come from an adult with an advanced solid tumor such as melanoma, head and neck, liver or kidney cancer.

The chain carries TRBV11-2 and TRBJ2-7; TRBD2 aligns across 7 bases. The CDR3 totals 15 residues. With 4 bases clipped from V and 4 bases from J, the junction kept 10 bases outside the gene matches. CDR1 and CDR2 (germline): SGHAT, FQNNGV. The CDR3 DNA reads as TGTGCCAGCAGCTCGGGAGGTGCTGCGGGATACGAGCAGTACTTC. It encodes CASSSGGAAGYEQYF.

This clone turned up a few times. V usage is TRBV15 and J usage is TRBJ2-7; no firm D call. Trimming stripped 0 bases from V and 5 bases from J, with 11 bases between. CDR1 LNHNV and CDR2 YYDKDF come from the germline V gene (reference sequence). This CDR3 is 14 amino acids long. The DNA for the CDR3 is TGTGCCACCAGCAGAGAGAGTAGTCCCCACGAGCAGTACTTC. Residues: CATSRESSPHEQYF. Based on the CDR3 plus reference TRBV15 and TRBJ2-7, the full variable domain is DAMVIQNPRYQVTQFGKPVTLSCSQTLNHNVMYWYQQKSSQAPKLLFHYYDKDFNNEADTPDNFQSRRPNTSFCFLDIRSPGLGDTAMYLCATSRESSPHEQYFGPGTRLTVT.

V usage is TRBV18 and J usage is TRBJ1-2; maybe TRBD1 (5 bases). The CDR3 sequence is 14 residues long. V was trimmed by 0 bases and J by 4 bases, leaving 9 bases between them. Germline loops: CDR1 KGHSH, CDR2 LQKENI. DNA of the CDR3: TGTGCCAGCTCACCACCAAGGGACTCCTATGGCTACACCTTC. It specifies CASSPPRDSYGYTF.

V and J are TRBV29-1 and TRBJ2-7, with D maybe TRBD1 (7 bases). This CDR3 comprises 14 residues. The V gene's germline CDR1 is SQVTM and CDR2 ANQGSEA. Between the trimmed V and J ends, which lost 7 bases and 0 bases, there was a span of 16 bases. The CDR3 is CSARGTVYSYEQYF. CDR3 DNA: TGCAGCGCCCGCGGGACAGTTTACTCCTACGAGCAGTACTTC.

With regard to this clone: Other DNA sequences in the sample encode the same CDR3. The rearrangement uses TRBV27 and TRBJ1-6, with D uncertain. The CDR3 loop spans 17 amino acids. V was trimmed by 0 bases and J by 0 bases, leaving 9 bases between them. The germline gives CDR1 MNHEY, CDR2 SMNVEV (reference sequence). CDR3 sequence reads: CASSLSSESSYNSPLHF. In DNA form, the CDR3 reads TGTGCCAGCAGTTTATCGAGCGAGAGCTCCTATAATTCACCCCTCCACTTT.

This clone occurred a few times. The gene calls are TRBV7-9 and TRBJ2-2; D gene ambiguous. CDR3 size: 15 residues. With 1 base removed from V and 6 bases from J, the gap between germline ends came to 12 bases. The germline V gene encodes CDR1 SEHNR and CDR2 FQNEAQ (reference sequence). The CDR3 DNA is TGTGCCAGCAGCTTAGTGTCTACGCTTCCCGGGGAGCTGTTTTTT. This codes for CASSLVSTLPGELFF.

The chain has TRBV27 and TRBJ1-5, with D perhaps matching TRBD1 (5 bases). Per the germline V gene, CDR1 is MNHEY and CDR2 is SMNVEV (reference sequence). Trimming left V 2 bases short and J 4 bases short, with 9 bases between. The CDR3 is 14 residues long. CDR3 loop: CASSLRGGNQPQHF. The CDR3 nucleotides are TGTGCCAGCAGTTTACGGGGGGGTAATCAGCCCCAGCATTTT.

The CDR3 here is CASSVASGRYEQYF. CDR3 DNA sequence: TGTGCCAGCAGCGTAGCTAGCGGGAGATACGAGCAGTACTTC. The rearrangement uses TRBV9 and TRBJ2-7; 10 positions agree with TRBD2. The CDR3 extends over 14 amino acids. J lost 4 bases, V lost 0 bases, and 1 base had no gene match. Germline assignment: CDR1 SGDLS and CDR2 YYNGEE.

This clone was counted once. The chain uses TRBV4-2 and TRBJ2-3, with unresolved D. Germline V gives CDR1 LGHNA, CDR2 YNFKEQ. The CDR3 totals 16 residues. The V and J ends lost 0 bases and 4 bases respectively, with 14 bases between them. The CDR3, as DNA: TGTGCCAGCAGCCAAGAGCAAACTGGTTGGGCAGATACGCAGTATTTT. This codes for CASSQEQTGWADTQYF.

The gene calls are TRBV7-8 and TRBJ2-1, with 14 bases matching TRBD2. CDR3 length: 21 amino acids. CDR1 and CDR2 from the germline V gene are SGHVS and FQNEAQ. The junction had 21 bases not matched to a gene; V was cut back by 4 bases and J by 7 bases. Written as DNA, the CDR3 is TGTGCCAGCAGCTCCTACCCCAAAGGACTAGCGGGAGGCGGAGTTGGAAATGAGCAGTTCTTC. Residues: CASSSYPKGLAGGGVGNEQFF.

The J gene is TRBJ2-5, the V gene TRBV10-2; D is uncertain. This CDR3 spans 12 amino acids. With 3 bases removed from V and 1 base from J, the gap between germline ends came to 3 bases. Germline V gene data show CDR1 as WSHSY and CDR2 as SAAADI. CDR3 amino acids: CASSEIQETQYF. The DNA for the CDR3 is TGCGCCAGCAGTGAAATCCAAGAGACCCAGTACTTC.

The rearrangement joins TRBV7-9 to TRBJ2-1; TRBD1 or TRBD2 may be the D gene (5 bases each). V gave up 5 bases and J gave up 5 bases, with 16 bases separating them. CDR3 length equals 15 residues. CDR1 and CDR2 from the germline V gene are SEHNR and FQNEAQ (reference sequence). CDR3 residues: CASSVTGTPNNEQFF. The CDR3, as DNA: TGTGCCAGCAGCGTTACCGGGACCCCTAACAATGAGCAGTTCTTC.

The V gene is TRBV9, the J gene TRBJ1-1, with D uncertain. The germline CDR1 and CDR2 sequences are SGDLS and YYNGEE. The CDR3 runs to 14 residues. The V gene lost 0 bases and the J gene lost 4 bases, with 10 bases spanning the gap. This CDR3 reads CASSVAAGPTEAFF. The CDR3 DNA is TGTGCCAGCAGCGTAGCGGCAGGCCCCACTGAAGCTTTCTTT.

The chain uses TRBV5-6 and TRBJ1-6; 8 bases align to TRBD1. Trimming at V came to 2 bases and at J to 9 bases, leaving 10 bases not matched to a gene. CDR1 is SGHDT, CDR2 YYEEEE, per germline. CDR3 length: 16 amino acids. CDR3: CASSFLTRGPRSPLHF. The CDR3 nucleotides read TGTGCCAGCAGCTTTCTCACCAGGGGGCCACGTTCACCCCTCCACTTT. Full variable domain (remainder filled in from reference TRBV5-6 and TRBJ1-6): DAGVTQSPTHLIKTRGQQVTLRCSPKSGHDTVSWYQQALGQGPQFIFQYYEEEERQRGNFPDRFSGHQFPNYSSELNVNALLLGDSALYLCASSFLTRGPRSPLHFGNGTRLTVT.

The rearrangement uses TRBV4-2 and TRBJ2-1; TRBD1 or TRBD2 may be the D gene (5 bases each). CDR1 is LGHNA and CDR2 is YNFKEQ in the germline V gene. V was pared by 3 bases and J by 4 bases, with 16 bases between. CDR3 length equals 16 residues. Here the CDR3 reads CASSQSRDAGYNEQFF. The CDR3 nucleotides are TGTGCCAGCAGCCAGAGCCGGGACGCAGGATACAATGAGCAGTTCTTC.

This clone was recorded only once. The gene calls are TRBV7-3 and TRBJ2-5; 12 bases agree with TRBD2. Germline CDR1 is SGHTA and CDR2 is FQGTGA. The length of the CDR3 is 17 residues. The trim removed 5 bases at V and 5 bases at J, leaving 12 bases unmatched. Written as DNA, the CDR3 is TGTGCCAGCAGCCCGCTGGGGCTAGCGGGAGGGAGGGAGACCCAGTACTTC. It is translated as CASSPLGLAGGRETQYF.

This rearrangement joins TRBV6-5 to TRBJ2-7; 9 bases are a match to TRBD1. J lost 3 bases, V lost 2 bases, and 5 bases had no gene match. CDR1 MNHEY and CDR2 SVGAGI come from the germline V gene. This CDR3 has 15 residues. The CDR3 bases are TGTGCCAGCAGTTACAACGACAGGGGGTACTACGAGCAGTACTTC. Protein: CASSYNDRGYYEQYF.

This chain joins TRBV4-1 and TRBJ2-6, with D possibly TRBD2 on 5 matching bases. Trimming took 3 bases from V and 0 from J, leaving 15 bases between them. Germline V gene data show CDR1 as MGHRA and CDR2 as YSYEKL. The CDR3 has 18 amino acids. Here the CDR3 reads CASSQGFVGSSGANVLTF. The CDR3 DNA is TGCGCCAGCAGCCAGGGGTTCGTTGGGAGCTCTGGGGCCAACGTCCTGACTTTC.

This clone came up once. The gene calls are TRBV4-1 and TRBJ2-1; a weak D match, TRBD2 (6 bases). The CDR3 covers 16 residues. Trimming removed 0 bases from V and 9 bases from J, with 18 bases in between. Germline CDR1 reads MGHRA; CDR2 reads YSYEKL. The CDR3 loop reads CASSQDGAGLGGEQFF. The CDR3 bases are TGCGCCAGCAGCCAAGATGGTGCGGGGTTGGGCGGTGAGCAGTTCTTC.

The V gene is TRBV7-9, the J gene TRBJ2-7; D possibly uses TRBD1 or TRBD2 (7 bases each). V dropped 7 bases and J dropped 9 bases, with 19 bases sitting between them. The CDR3 length is 13 residues. Germline values: CDR1 SEHNR, CDR2 FQNEAQ (reference sequence). CDR3 amino acids: CASTLRGGLGQYF. DNA of the CDR3: TGTGCCAGCACCCTCAGGGGGGGGTTAGGGCAGTACTTC.

The rearrangement joins TRBV11-3 to TRBJ2-7; D may match TRBD1 or TRBD2 (6 bases each). Looked up from germline, CDR1 is SGHNT and CDR2 is YENEEA. CDR3 length equals 15 residues. V was shortened by 3 bases and J by 5 bases, with 17 bases between the two germline ends. CDR3 loop: CASSFGGQGFHEQYF. The CDR3, as DNA: TGTGCCAGCAGCTTCGGGGGACAAGGCTTCCACGAGCAGTACTTC.

J is TRBJ2-3 and V is TRBV12-5; TRBD1 matches at 11 bases. Unmatched junction bases numbered 7, after V lost 5 bases and J lost 3 bases. Germline V gives CDR1 LGHNT, CDR2 FRNRAP. The CDR3 is 16 amino acids. CDR3 protein: CASGTGQGAGTDTQYF. CDR3 coding DNA: TGTGCTAGTGGTACAGGACAGGGGGCTGGTACAGATACGCAGTATTTT.

This CDR3 reads CASSEGPWDEQFF. DNA for the CDR3: TGTGCCAGCAGTGAAGGTCCCTGGGATGAGCAGTTCTTC. The chain combines TRBV6-5 with TRBJ2-1; D is unresolved. Trimming took 5 bases from V and 8 from J, leaving 13 bases between them. Germline CDR1 and CDR2: MNHEY and SVGAGI. The CDR3 is 13 residues long.

This chain connects TRBV11-2 to TRBJ1-4; the D gene is possibly TRBD1 (6 bases). Trimming removed 5 bases from V and 5 bases from J, with 18 bases in between. The CDR3 length is 16 residues. Germline CDR1 is SGHAT and CDR2 is FQNNGV. For the CDR3, the DNA is TGTGCCAGCAGCCTCCCGAAGACAGGCACAAATGAAAAACTGTTTTTT. Protein sequence: CASSLPKTGTNEKLFF.

CDR3 sequence reads: CASSLYSSGGTDTQYF. Written as DNA, the CDR3 is TGTGCCAGCAGCTTATATTCCAGCGGGGGCACAGATACGCAGTATTTT. This chain uses TRBV7-9 with TRBJ2-3, with 7 bases aligning to TRBD2. J gave up 1 base and V 2 bases, and 6 bases lay outside the gene matches. Germline CDR1 is SEHNR and CDR2 is FQNEAQ (reference sequence). This CDR3 comprises 16 residues.

V and J are TRBV7-9 and TRBJ2-5, with TRBD1 identical over 7 bases. The CDR3 totals 17 residues. The germline V gene has CDR1 SEHNR and CDR2 FQNEAQ (reference sequence). J gave up 4 bases and V 5 bases, and 16 bases lay outside the gene matches. This CDR3 is CASSLGQGEILGETQYF. CDR3 coding DNA: TGTGCCAGCAGCCTCGGGCAGGGGGAAATATTAGGAGAGACCCAGTACTTC.

The chain combines TRBV4-2 with TRBJ2-1; 14 nucleotides match TRBD2. With V trimmed by 0 bases and J by 2 bases, 3 bases remained unmatched. The CDR3 length is 18 residues. The germline gives CDR1 LGHNA, CDR2 YNFKEQ. CDR3 protein: CASSQDRTSGRTYNEQFF. Written as DNA, the CDR3 is TGTGCCAGCAGCCAAGACCGGACTAGCGGGAGGACCTACAATGAGCAGTTCTTC.

The chain employs TRBV5-1 and TRBJ1-4; 8 bases match TRBD1. CDR3 size: 14 residues. Trimming cost V 2 bases and J 5 bases; bases outside gene matches: 2. Germline CDR1 reads SGHRS; CDR2 reads YFSETQ. CDR3 loop: CASSLQGGNEKLFF. The CDR3 DNA is TGCGCCAGCAGCTTACAGGGGGGAAATGAAAAACTGTTTTTT.

This clone came up once. The chain combines TRBV19 with TRBJ1-4; D unclear. The V gene's germline CDR1 is LNHDA and CDR2 SQIVND (reference sequence). The CDR3 is 14 amino acids. V lost 7 bases to trimming and J lost 0 bases, with 9 bases between them. The CDR3 DNA is TGTGCCAGTACCCTCGGTGCAACTAATGAAAAACTGTTTTTT. Its translation is CASTLGATNEKLFF.

V gene TRBV11-2 combines with J gene TRBJ1-2; 9 positions agree with TRBD1. CDR1 is SGHAT and CDR2 is FQNNGV in the germline V gene. The CDR3 is made up of 14 amino acids. V trimming: 3 bases; J trimming: 2 bases; junction bases outside the gene matches: 1. CDR3 loop: CASSFGQGNYGYTF. For the CDR3, the DNA is TGTGCCAGCAGCTTCGGACAGGGGAACTATGGCTACACCTTC.

The V and J genes are TRBV18 and TRBJ2-7, with D perhaps TRBD1 (6 bases). Trimming stripped 1 base from V and 1 base from J, with 11 bases between. CDR1 and CDR2 from the germline V gene are KGHSH and LQKENI. The CDR3 extends over 15 amino acids. This chain's CDR3 is CASSPRKDSSYEQYF. As DNA, the CDR3 is TGTGCCAGCTCACCACGGAAGGACAGTTCCTACGAGCAGTACTTC.